The rows below give T cell receptor beta chains drawn from one sample of a study of CD8 T cells in Susac syndrome. TCRdb used MiXCR to reprocess the immunoSEQ multiplex PCR reads, holding one entry per CDR3 protein. Here the sample spans around 150,000 distinct CDR3 sequences, around 93% being singletons. Sample: CD8+ T cells from PBMCs. These receptors all stem from a human donor with Susac syndrome. CDR3s include the opening cysteine and the closing phenylalanine or tryptophan. A D gene is named only where the DNA matches it firmly. Size values are once, few and many counts, or a class for expanded clones, and some rows have none.

.,TRBJ2-4,TRBD2,TRBV13,TGTGCCAGCAGCTTACCGACTAGCGGGAACAAAAACATTCAGTACTTC,CASSLPTSGNKNIQYF
.,TRBJ2-1,.,TRBV6-5,TGTGCCAGCAGTTACTCCGCGGACTATTTCAATGAGCAGTTCTTC,CASSYSADYFNEQFF
.,TRBJ2-1,TRBD2,TRBV6-5,TGTGCCAGCAGTTACTCGGGTGCGGGAGGGCCTCTGTTCTTC,CASSYSGAGGPLFF
.,TRBJ2-5,.,TRBV30,TGTGCCTGGAGTGTATGGTCTAGCGTCGAACAAGAGACCCAGTACTTC,CAWSVWSSVEQETQYF
.,TRBJ1-2,.,TRBV5-1,TGCGCCAGCAGCTTGGCCCTATCGGGACCCAATTATGGCTACACCTTC,CASSLALSGPNYGYTF
.,TRBJ2-2,TRBD2,TRBV9,TGTGCCAGCGGCCAGCGGGGCACCGGGGAGCTGTTTTTT,CASGQRGTGELFF
.,TRBJ2-7,.,TRBV4-1,TGCGCCAGCAGCCAAGATCCCACGGAAGAGCAGTACTTC,CASSQDPTEEQYF
.,TRBJ2-7,.,TRBV4-1,TGCGCCAGCAGCCAAGATCCAGGTGGTTATAGTTACGAGCAGTACTTC,CASSQDPGGYSYEQYF
.,TRBJ1-1,.,TRBV3-1,TGTGCCAGCAGCCAAGTGGGAGGCCTCGGGGACACTGAAGCTTTCTTT,CASSQVGGLGDTEAFF
.,TRBJ1-3,.,TRBV12-3/TRBV12-4,TGTGCCAGCAGAGGAGCAGGACTTGGAAACACCATATATTTT,CASRGAGLGNTIYF
.,TRBJ2-3,.,TRBV29-1,TGCAGCGTTGAAGGGACAGGCACAGATACGCAGTATTTT,CSVEGTGTDTQYF
.,TRBJ2-1,TRBD2,TRBV20-1,TGCAGTGCTAGAAAATTGGGACTAGCGGGAGAGAATAGGTATGAGCAGTTCTTC,CSARKLGLAGENRYEQFF
.,TRBJ2-1,.,TRBV12-3/TRBV12-4,TGTGCCAGCGGGTTGAGGGTCGATGAGCAGTTCTTC,CASGLRVDEQFF
.,TRBJ2-7,TRBD2,TRBV20-1,TGCAGTGCTAGCGGGTCTGGACTAGCGGGAGGGAGTAGATCCTACGAGCAGTACTTC,CSASGSGLAGGSRSYEQYF
.,TRBJ1-5,.,TRBV5-5,TGTGCCAGCAGCTCCGTTACGGGATTTGGTCAGCCCCAGCATTTT,CASSSVTGFGQPQHF
.,TRBJ2-3,.,TRBV20-1,TGCAGTCAAGAGACGACAGATACGCAGTATTTT,CSQETTDTQYF
.,TRBJ2-1,.,TRBV6-5,TGTGCCAGCAGTTACTCCCTCGGGACGTCGGGTGAGCAGTTCTTC,CASSYSLGTSGEQFF
.,TRBJ1-2,TRBD1,TRBV15,TGTGCCACCAGCAGAGACGGACAGGGGGGTGGCTACACCTTC,CATSRDGQGGGYTF
once,TRBJ2-7,.,TRBV12-3/TRBV12-4,TGTGCCAGCAGTTCCGGGACGACCAGCTCCTACGAGCAGTACTTC,CASSSGTTSSYEQYF
.,TRBJ1-5,.,TRBV4-1,TGCGCCAGCAGCCAACGGAGTGATAGCAATCAGCCCCAGCATTTT,CASSQRSDSNQPQHF
.,TRBJ2-6,TRBD1,TRBV10-3,TGTGCCATCAGGGAGACAGGGGATGGGGCCAACGTCCTGACTTTC,CAIRETGDGANVLTF
.,TRBJ2-7,.,TRBV7-2,TGTGCCAGCAGCTCTGGACAGTCTGCCTACGAGCAGTACTTC,CASSSGQSAYEQYF
.,TRBJ1-1,.,TRBV15,TGTGCCACCAGCAGAGATTCAGCAGATGAAGCTTTCTTT,CATSRDSADEAFF
.,TRBJ1-1,TRBD1,TRBV4-1,TGCGCCAGCAGCCACCCCGGGACAGGGAACACTGAAGCTTTCTTT,CASSHPGTGNTEAFF
.,TRBJ2-2,.,TRBV11-2,TGTGCCAGCAGCCCTATAAAAACCGGGGAGCTGTTTTTT,CASSPIKTGELFF
.,TRBJ2-5,.,TRBV7-3,TGTGCCAGCAGCTTAACCGGGGGTGGGGAGACCCAGTACTTC,CASSLTGGGETQYF
.,TRBJ2-3,TRBD2,TRBV2,TGTGCCAGCAGTCATTCGCGGGAGCGCAACACAGATACGCAGTATTTT,CASSHSRERNTDTQYF
.,TRBJ1-1,.,TRBV5-6,TGTGCCAGCAGCTTGGATCCAGGGAGGAACACTGAAGCTTTCTTT,CASSLDPGRNTEAFF
once,TRBJ2-7,.,TRBV27,TGTGCCAGCAGTTTTATGCCCTCCTACGAGCAGTACTTC,CASSFMPSYEQYF
.,TRBJ2-7,TRBD2,TRBV29-1,TGCAGCGCCCTCCTAGCGGGACGATACGAGCAGTACTTC,CSALLAGRYEQYF
.,TRBJ2-2,.,TRBV9,TGTGCCAGCAGCGCCACAAAGTCGGGCACCGGGGAGCTGTTTTTT,CASSATKSGTGELFF
.,TRBJ2-3,TRBD1,TRBV27,TGTGCCAGCAGTCTCCTGGGACAGGGGGCAGATACGCAGTATTTT,CASSLLGQGADTQYF
.,TRBJ2-1,.,TRBV6-5,TGTGCCAGCAGCACCAGCTCCTACAATGAGCAGTTCTTC,CASSTSSYNEQFF
.,TRBJ2-5,TRBD1,TRBV28,TGTGCCAGCAGTTTGTTCGGGACAGGCCAAGAGACCCAGTACTTC,CASSLFGTGQETQYF
.,TRBJ1-1,.,TRBV27,TGTGCCAGCAGTACAATTGGGAACACTGAAGCTTTCTTT,CASSTIGNTEAFF
.,TRBJ2-1,.,TRBV27,TGTGCCAGCAGTTTAGCAGGGACCGGGGGTGAGCAGTTCTTC,CASSLAGTGGEQFF
.,TRBJ2-7,.,TRBV2,TGTGCCAGCACCAGGGTGACTGACGGGCCCTCCTACGAGCAGTACTTC,CASTRVTDGPSYEQYF
.,TRBJ2-7,.,TRBV6-2/TRBV6-3,TGTGCCAGCAGTTACGCAGGGGTTCCCGAGCAGTACTTC,CASSYAGVPEQYF
.,TRBJ2-7,TRBD1,TRBV2,TGTGCCGGCGACCCAGGGGGCGACGAGCAGTACTTC,CAGDPGGDEQYF
once,TRBJ1-2,TRBD1,TRBV7-8,TGTGCCAGCAGCTTTGGACAGGGTGCTTTTGGCTACACCTTC,CASSFGQGAFGYTF
.,TRBJ1-1,.,TRBV30,TGTGCCTGGAGTGTTGGGTCGCACACTGAAGCTTTCTTT,CAWSVGSHTEAFF
.,TRBJ2-3,TRBD1,TRBV6-1,TGTGCCAGCACCGGACAGGGCACAGATACGCAGTATTTT,CASTGQGTDTQYF
.,TRBJ2-2,.,TRBV3-1,TGTGCCAGCAGCCAAGTCCTAGCCTCCGGGGAGCTGTTTTTT,CASSQVLASGELFF
.,TRBJ2-5,TRBD1,TRBV15,TGTGCCACCAGCAGATGGAGGGACAGGGAAGAGACCCAGTACTTC,CATSRWRDREETQYF
.,TRBJ2-4,.,TRBV19,TGTGCCAGTAGCGTGGGTACGGCAGAGTACTTC,CASSVGTAEYF
.,TRBJ1-2,TRBD1,TRBV29-1,TGCAGCGGGACAGGGGGACTCTGGGGAGGCTACACCTTC,CSGTGGLWGGYTF
.,TRBJ2-1,.,TRBV7-9,TGTGCCAGCAGCTCGCCCCTTACGTCCGGTGAGCAGTTCTTC,CASSSPLTSGEQFF
once,TRBJ2-5,TRBD2,TRBV12-5,TGTGCTAGTGTAAATGGGGCTAGCGGGACTATGACCCAGTACTTC,CASVNGASGTMTQYF
.,TRBJ1-1,TRBD1,TRBV3-1,TGTGCCAGCAGCCAAGGGACAGGGGGCGTAGGTGAAGCTTTCTTT,CASSQGTGGVGEAFF